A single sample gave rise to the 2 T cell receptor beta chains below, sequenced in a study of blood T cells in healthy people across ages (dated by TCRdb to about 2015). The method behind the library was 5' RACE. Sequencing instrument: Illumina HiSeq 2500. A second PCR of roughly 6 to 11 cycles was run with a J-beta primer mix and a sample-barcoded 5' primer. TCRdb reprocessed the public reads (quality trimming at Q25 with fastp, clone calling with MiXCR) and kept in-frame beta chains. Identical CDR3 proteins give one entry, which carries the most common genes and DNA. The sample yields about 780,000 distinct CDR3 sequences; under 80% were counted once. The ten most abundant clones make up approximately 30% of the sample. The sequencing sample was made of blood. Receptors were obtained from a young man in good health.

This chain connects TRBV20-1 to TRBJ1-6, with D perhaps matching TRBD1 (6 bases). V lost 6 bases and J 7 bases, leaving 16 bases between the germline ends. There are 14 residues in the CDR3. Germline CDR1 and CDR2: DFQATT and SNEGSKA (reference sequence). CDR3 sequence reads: CSAIGTTTNSPLHF. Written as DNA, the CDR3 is TGCAGTGCCATCGGGACAACGACAAATTCACCCCTCCACTTT.

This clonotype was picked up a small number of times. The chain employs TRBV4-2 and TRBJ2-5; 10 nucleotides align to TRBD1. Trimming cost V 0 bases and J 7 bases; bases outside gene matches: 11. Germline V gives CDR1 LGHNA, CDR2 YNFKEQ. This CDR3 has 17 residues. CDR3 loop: CASSQETGGEGSATQYF. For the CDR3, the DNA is TGTGCCAGCAGCCAAGAGACAGGGGGCGAGGGTTCTGCGACCCAGTACTTC.